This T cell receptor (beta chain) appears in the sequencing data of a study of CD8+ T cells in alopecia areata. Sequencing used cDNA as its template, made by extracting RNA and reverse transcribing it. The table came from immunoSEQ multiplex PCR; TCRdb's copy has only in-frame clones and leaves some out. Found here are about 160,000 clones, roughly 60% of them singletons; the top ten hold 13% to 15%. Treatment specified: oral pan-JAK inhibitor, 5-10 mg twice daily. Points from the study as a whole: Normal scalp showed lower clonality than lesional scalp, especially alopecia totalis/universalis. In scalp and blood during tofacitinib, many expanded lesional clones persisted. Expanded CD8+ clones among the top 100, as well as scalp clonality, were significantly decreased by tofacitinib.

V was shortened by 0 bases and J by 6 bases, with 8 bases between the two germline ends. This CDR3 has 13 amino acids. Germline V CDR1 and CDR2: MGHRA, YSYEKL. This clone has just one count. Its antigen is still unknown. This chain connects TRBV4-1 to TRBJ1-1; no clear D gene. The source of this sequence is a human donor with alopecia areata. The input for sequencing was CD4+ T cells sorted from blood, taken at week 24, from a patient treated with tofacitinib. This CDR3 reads CASSQDRTAEAFF. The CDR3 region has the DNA TGCGCCAGCAGCCAAGATCGGACTGCTGAAGCTTTCTTT.